This T cell receptor beta chain was captured in a study of T cells of healthy individuals. In this sample, this clonotype turned up a few times. V lost 3 bases, J lost 4 bases, and 15 bases stayed unmatched. Germline lookup yields CDR1 SGDLS and CDR2 YYNGEE. The CDR3 spans 18 residues. TCRdb redid the calling of the 5' RACE reads with MiXCR, one entry per CDR3 protein. The sample holds about 53,000 distinct CDR3 sequences, under 15% seen once. V usage is TRBV9 and J usage is TRBJ2-2, with 7 bases identical to TRBD1. The receptor was isolated from a human donor in good health. The chain's CDR3 is CASSDSRDRVDGTGELFF. The DNA for the CDR3 is TGTGCCAGCAGCGACTCTAGAGACAGGGTTGATGGCACCGGGGAGCTGTTTTTT.